These 14 T cell receptor beta chains were all obtained from the same sample, sequenced in a study of T cell responses to AZD1222 COVID-19 vaccine (dated by TCRdb to the early 2020s). Library preparation used the immunoSEQ multiplex PCR assay. The source is immuneACCESS, and TCRdb retained only in-frame sequences with V and J called. Part of the clones is not carried over; for the studies checked, unresolved V genes explain less than half of this, and the remainder is unexplained. The sample profile shows about 94,000 clones; 85% of them were found once. The top ten clonotypes cover 4.5% of the sample. According to the study, the label for this sample's time point signals: about 28 days (+/-7) after the second vaccine dose. The specimen was peripheral blood, collected 28 days after the second AZD1222 dose. The receptors were sampled from an adult who received the AZD1222 COVID-19 vaccine.

The rearrangement joins TRBV28 to TRBJ2-7, with 7 nucleotides matching TRBD1. The CDR3 covers 12 residues. In germline, CDR1 is MDHEN, CDR2 SYDVKM. V gave up 5 bases and J gave up 6 bases; unmatched junction bases: 4. The CDR3 DNA sequence: TGTGCCAGCAGTAGACAGGGTAGCGAGCAGTACTTC. Translation gives CASSRQGSEQYF.

This clone was recorded a few times. This sequence joins TRBV19 and TRBJ2-7; D gene uncertain. V dropped 2 bases and J dropped 0 bases, with 11 bases sitting between them. This CDR3 region has 15 residues. Germline CDR1 reads LNHDA; CDR2 reads SQIVND (reference sequence). This CDR3 is CASSISASDSYEQYF. The DNA for the CDR3 is TGTGCCAGTAGTATATCCGCCTCGGACTCCTACGAGCAGTACTTC. Full variable domain (outside the CDR3, taken from reference TRBV19 and TRBJ2-7): DGGITQSPKYLFRKEGQNVTLSCEQNLNHDAMYWYRQDPGQGLRLIYYSQIVNDFQKGDIAEGYSVSREKKESFPLTVTSAQKNPTAFYLCASSISASDSYEQYFGPGTRLTVT.

The J gene is TRBJ2-1, the V gene TRBV19, with D perhaps TRBD1 (5 bases). The V and J ends lost 6 bases and 1 base respectively, with 16 bases between them. The germline V gene encodes CDR1 LNHDA and CDR2 SQIVND (reference sequence). This CDR3 contains 16 residues. This chain's CDR3 is CASRITGLGSYNEQFF. DNA for the CDR3: TGTGCCAGTAGAATAACAGGCCTGGGATCCTACAATGAGCAGTTCTTC.

V gene TRBV11-3 combines with J gene TRBJ1-1; possible D gene TRBD1, 5 bases. Germline V lookup: CDR1 SGHNT, CDR2 YENEEA. The V and J ends lost 0 bases and 6 bases respectively, with 23 bases between them. CDR3 length: 18 amino acids. Here the CDR3 reads CASSLDWAGWASMPEAFF. CDR3 DNA sequence: TGTGCCAGCAGCTTAGATTGGGCAGGGTGGGCTTCGATGCCTGAAGCTTTCTTT. Full variable domain (missing parts from reference TRBV11-3 and TRBJ1-1): EAGVVQSPRYKIIEKKQPVAFWCNPISGHNTLYWYLQNLGQGPELLIRYENEEAVDDSQLPKDRFSAERLKGVDSTLKIQPAELGDSAVYLCASSLDWAGWASMPEAFFGQGTRLTVV.

This clone has a single count. The genes are TRBV30 and TRBJ1-1; the D gene is possibly TRBD1 (5 bases). The CDR3 runs to 13 residues. The V end lost 3 bases, the J end lost 4 bases, and 12 bases lay between the germline ends. Germline V gene data show CDR1 as GTSNPN and CDR2 as SVGIG (reference sequence). CDR3 amino acids: CAWRNGGATEAFF. For the CDR3, the DNA is TGTGCCTGGAGGAATGGTGGGGCCACTGAAGCTTTCTTT.

This clone was counted a single time. The CDR3 DNA is TGTGCCACCAGTGACCCGGGACAGGGAAGCTCCTACGAGCAGTACTTC. Translating it yields CATSDPGQGSSYEQYF. The V gene is TRBV24-1, the J gene TRBJ2-7, with 9 bases fitting TRBD1. CDR1 is KGHDR, CDR2 SFDVKD, per germline. The J segment lost 0 bases and the V segment lost 4 bases, leaving 6 bases of the junction unmatched. The CDR3 has 16 amino acids.

This clone was detected once. The chain carries TRBV7-3 and TRBJ2-2; D not certain. V lost 5 bases and J 0 bases, leaving 7 bases between the germline ends. Germline V gene data show CDR1 as SGHTA and CDR2 as FQGTGA. The CDR3 length is 14 residues. CDR3: CASSPYSNTGELFF. In nucleotides, the CDR3 is TGTGCCAGCAGCCCATACTCGAACACCGGGGAGCTGTTTTTT.

CDR3: CASSLTDTQYF. The CDR3 DNA sequence: TGTGCCAGCAGCTTAACCGATACGCAGTATTTT. The J gene is TRBJ2-3, the V gene TRBV7-9, with D hard to call. V was pared by 2 bases and J by 6 bases, with 3 bases between. CDR1 and CDR2 from the germline V gene are SEHNR and FQNEAQ (reference sequence). The CDR3 is 11 amino acids.

In its sample, this clone was seen a few times. The chain has TRBV28 and TRBJ1-5, with a weak D call TRBD1 (6 bases). V gave up 6 bases and J gave up 2 bases, with 20 bases separating them. The length of the CDR3 is 17 residues. Per germline, CDR1 MDHEN and CDR2 SYDVKM. The CDR3 bases are TGTGCCAGCAGCTTTTTCCATGGACAGTGGGGCAATCAGCCCCAGCATTTT. It encodes CASSFFHGQWGNQPQHF.

The J gene is TRBJ2-6, the V gene TRBV6-5, with D perhaps TRBD2 (5 bases). Germline lookup yields CDR1 MNHEY and CDR2 SVGAGI. The CDR3 has 15 residues. V was cut by 5 bases and J by 4 bases, with 12 bases left in between. In DNA, the CDR3 is TGTGCCAGCAGTCGTCCGGGGTCAGGGGCCAACGTCCTGACTTTC. This translates into CASSRPGSGANVLTF.

This clone has just one count. The chain combines TRBV6-4 with TRBJ1-3; D remains unclear. From germline, CDR1 is MRHNA and CDR2 SNTAGT. This CDR3 contains 14 residues. Deletions cut 4 bases from V and 0 bases from J, with 7 bases between. The CDR3 loop is CASSAEPSGNTIYF. The CDR3 nucleotides are TGTGCCAGCAGTGCGGAGCCCTCTGGAAACACCATATATTTT.

The chain employs TRBV5-6 and TRBJ1-2; TRBD1 might be the D (5 bases). The length of the CDR3 is 14 residues. Germline V CDR1 and CDR2: SGHDT, YYEEEE. V was cut by 2 bases and J by 3 bases, with 11 bases left in between. The chain's CDR3 is CASSFWDRDYGYTF. The CDR3 coding sequence is TGTGCCAGCAGCTTCTGGGACCGGGACTATGGCTACACCTTC.

Remarks on this clone: Within the sample, other DNA sequences also encode this same CDR3. The V call is TRBV29-1, the J call TRBJ2-3; 11 nucleotides agree with TRBD2. The length of the CDR3 is 12 residues. The V gene's germline CDR1 is SQVTM and CDR2 ANQGSEA. With V trimmed by 6 bases and J by 4 bases, 0 bases remained unmatched. CDR3 nucleotides: TGCAGCGTGACTAGCGGGGCAGATACGCAGTATTTT. It yields the protein CSVTSGADTQYF.

V is TRBV6-2 or TRBV6-3 and J is TRBJ2-3; TRBD2 matches at 10 bases. Losses at the gene ends were 3 bases for V and 2 bases for J; bases not matched to a gene: 14. This CDR3 spans 19 amino acids. Germline-derived CDR1 and CDR2 are MNHEY and SVGEGT. CDR3 bases: TGTGCCAGCAGTTATCCGAATCCTTCGACTAGCGGGTCCACAGATACGCAGTATTTT. This sequence encodes CASSYPNPSTSGSTDTQYF.